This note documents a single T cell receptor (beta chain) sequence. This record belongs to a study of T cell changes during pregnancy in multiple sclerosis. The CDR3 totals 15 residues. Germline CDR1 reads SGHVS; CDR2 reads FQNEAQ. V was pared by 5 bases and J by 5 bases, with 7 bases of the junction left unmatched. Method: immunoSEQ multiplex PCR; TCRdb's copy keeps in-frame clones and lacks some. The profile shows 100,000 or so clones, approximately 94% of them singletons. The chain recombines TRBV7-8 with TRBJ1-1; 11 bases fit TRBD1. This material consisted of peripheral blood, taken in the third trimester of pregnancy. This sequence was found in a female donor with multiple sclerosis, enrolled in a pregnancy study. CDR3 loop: CASSPIRDRGTEAFF. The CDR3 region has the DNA TGTGCCAGCAGCCCCATCCGGGACAGGGGGACTGAAGCTTTCTTT.